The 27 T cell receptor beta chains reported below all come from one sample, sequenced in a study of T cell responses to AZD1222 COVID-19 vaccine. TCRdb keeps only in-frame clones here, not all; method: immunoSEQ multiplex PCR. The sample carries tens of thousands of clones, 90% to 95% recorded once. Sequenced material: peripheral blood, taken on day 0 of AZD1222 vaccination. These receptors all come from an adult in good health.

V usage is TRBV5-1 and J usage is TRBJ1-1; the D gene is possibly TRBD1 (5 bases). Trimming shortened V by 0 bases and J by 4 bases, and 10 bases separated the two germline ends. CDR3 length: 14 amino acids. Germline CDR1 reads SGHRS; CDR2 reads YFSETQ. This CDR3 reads CASSLAGGSTEAFF. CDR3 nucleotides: TGCGCCAGCAGCTTGGCCGGGGGGAGCACTGAAGCTTTCTTT.

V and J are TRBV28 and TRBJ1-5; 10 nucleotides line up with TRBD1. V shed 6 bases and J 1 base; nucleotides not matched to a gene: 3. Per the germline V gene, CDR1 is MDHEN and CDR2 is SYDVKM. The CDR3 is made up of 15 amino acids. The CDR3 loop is CASRGTGVSNQPQHF. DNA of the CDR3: TGTGCCAGCAGGGGGACAGGGGTCAGCAATCAGCCCCAGCATTTT.

As DNA, the CDR3 is TGCAGCGTTGAAGACCCGCCAGCTAATGAAGCTTTCTTT. This codes for CSVEDPPANEAFF. The V gene is TRBV29-1, the J gene TRBJ1-1; D gene ambiguous. The length of the CDR3 is 13 residues. Trimming took 0 bases from V and 7 from J, leaving 12 bases between them. Germline CDR1 SQVTM, CDR2 ANQGSEA.

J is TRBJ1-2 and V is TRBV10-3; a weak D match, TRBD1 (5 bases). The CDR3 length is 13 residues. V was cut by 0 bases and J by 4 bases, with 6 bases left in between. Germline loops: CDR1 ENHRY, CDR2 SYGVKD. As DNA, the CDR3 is TGTGCCATCAGTGAGTCAGGGACCTATGGCTACACCTTC. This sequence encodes CAISESGTYGYTF.

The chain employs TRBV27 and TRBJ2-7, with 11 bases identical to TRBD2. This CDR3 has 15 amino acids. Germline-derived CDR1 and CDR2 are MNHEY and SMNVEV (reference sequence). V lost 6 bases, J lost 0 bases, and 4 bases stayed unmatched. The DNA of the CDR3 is TGTGCCAGCAGAATTCTAGCGGGGGGCTCCTACGAGCAGTACTTC. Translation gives CASRILAGGSYEQYF.

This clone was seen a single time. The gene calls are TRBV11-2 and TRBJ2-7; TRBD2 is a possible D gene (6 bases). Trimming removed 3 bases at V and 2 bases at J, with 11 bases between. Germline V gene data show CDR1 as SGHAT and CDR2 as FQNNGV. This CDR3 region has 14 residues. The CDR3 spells CASSLGGSAYEQYF. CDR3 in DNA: TGTGCCAGCAGCTTGGGGGGATCCGCCTACGAGCAGTACTTC.

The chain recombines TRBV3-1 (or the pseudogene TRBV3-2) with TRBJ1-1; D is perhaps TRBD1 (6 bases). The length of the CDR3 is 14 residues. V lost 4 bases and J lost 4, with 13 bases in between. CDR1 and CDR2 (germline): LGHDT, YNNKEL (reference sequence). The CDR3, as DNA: TGTGCCAGCAGCCTAATTTCAGGGGCCACTGAAGCTTTCTTT. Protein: CASSLISGATEAFF.

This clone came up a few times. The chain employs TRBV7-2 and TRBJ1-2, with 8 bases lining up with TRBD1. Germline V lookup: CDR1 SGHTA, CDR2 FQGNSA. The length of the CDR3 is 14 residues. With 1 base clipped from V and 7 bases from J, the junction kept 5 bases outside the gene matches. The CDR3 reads CASSLVAGGSGYTF. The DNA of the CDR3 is TGTGCCAGCAGCTTAGTGGCAGGGGGCTCTGGCTACACCTTC.

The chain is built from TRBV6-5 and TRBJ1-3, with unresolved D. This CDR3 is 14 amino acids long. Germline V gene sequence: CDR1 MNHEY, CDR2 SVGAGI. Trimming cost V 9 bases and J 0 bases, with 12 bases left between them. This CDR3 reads CARRTSSSGNTIYF. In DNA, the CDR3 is TGTGCCAGGAGGACGTCAAGCTCTGGAAACACCATATATTTT.

The CDR3 region is CATSRDRGPQETQYF. CDR3 DNA: TGTGCCACCAGCAGAGATCGAGGGCCTCAAGAGACCCAGTACTTC. V usage is TRBV15 and J usage is TRBJ2-5; maybe TRBD2 (5 bases). The CDR3 contains 15 residues. The V end was cut by 0 bases, the J end by 2 bases, with 10 bases between. Germline loops: CDR1 LNHNV, CDR2 YYDKDF (reference sequence). Using reference TRBV15 and TRBJ2-5 for the parts outside the CDR3, the full variable domain is DAMVIQNPRYQVTQFGKPVTLSCSQTLNHNVMYWYQQKSSQAPKLLFHYYDKDFNNEADTPDNFQSRRPNTSFCFLDIRSPGLGDTAMYLCATSRDRGPQETQYFGPGTRLLVL.

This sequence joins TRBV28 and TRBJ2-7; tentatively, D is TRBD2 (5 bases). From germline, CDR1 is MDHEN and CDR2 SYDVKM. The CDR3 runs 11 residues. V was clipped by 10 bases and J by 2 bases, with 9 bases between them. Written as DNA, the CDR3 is TGTGCCACCAGCGGACCCTACGAGCAGTACTTC. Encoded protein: CATSGPYEQYF.

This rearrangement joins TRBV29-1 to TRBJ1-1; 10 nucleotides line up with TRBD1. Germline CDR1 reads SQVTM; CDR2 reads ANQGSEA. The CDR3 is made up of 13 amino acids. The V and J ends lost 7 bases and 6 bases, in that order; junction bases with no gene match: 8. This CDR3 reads CSAQTGGIAEAFF. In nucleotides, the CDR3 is TGCAGCGCCCAGACAGGGGGCATAGCTGAAGCTTTCTTT.

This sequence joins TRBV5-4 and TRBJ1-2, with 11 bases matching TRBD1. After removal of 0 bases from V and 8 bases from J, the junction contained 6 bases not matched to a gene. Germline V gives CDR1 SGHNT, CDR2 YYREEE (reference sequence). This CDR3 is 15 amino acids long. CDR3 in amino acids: CASSLVGTGGGGYTF. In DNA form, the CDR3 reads TGTGCCAGCAGCTTGGTCGGGACAGGGGGAGGAGGCTACACCTTC.

The CDR3, as DNA: TGTGCCAGCTCACCCGTGGGGGGCCCTTCGGCAGATACGCAGTATTTT. It yields the protein CASSPVGGPSADTQYF. This chain joins TRBV18 and TRBJ2-3, with D perhaps given as TRBD1 or TRBD2 (6 bases each). Germline CDR1 KGHSH, CDR2 LQKENI. The CDR3 is 16 amino acids. Trimming stripped 3 bases from V and 4 bases from J, with 17 bases between.

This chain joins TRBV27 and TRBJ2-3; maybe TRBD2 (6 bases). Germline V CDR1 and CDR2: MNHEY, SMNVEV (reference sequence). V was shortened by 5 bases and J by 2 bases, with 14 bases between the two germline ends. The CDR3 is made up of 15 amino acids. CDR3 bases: TGTGCCAGCAGTCCCTTGGGGGGAAACACAGATACGCAGTATTTT. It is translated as CASSPLGGNTDTQYF.

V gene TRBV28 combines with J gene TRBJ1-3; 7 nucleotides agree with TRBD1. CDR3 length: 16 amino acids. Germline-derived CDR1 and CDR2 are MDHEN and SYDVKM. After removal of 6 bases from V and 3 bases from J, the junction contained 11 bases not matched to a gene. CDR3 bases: TGTGCCAGCAGCACTCGGCGGGACAGCCTTGGAAACACCATATATTTT. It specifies CASSTRRDSLGNTIYF.

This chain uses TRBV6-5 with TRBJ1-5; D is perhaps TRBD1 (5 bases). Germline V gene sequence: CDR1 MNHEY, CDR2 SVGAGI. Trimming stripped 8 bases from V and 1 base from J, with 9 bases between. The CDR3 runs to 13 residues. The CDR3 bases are TGTGCCAGCGGGGACCGAAGCAATCAGCCCCAGCATTTT. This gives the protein CASGDRSNQPQHF.

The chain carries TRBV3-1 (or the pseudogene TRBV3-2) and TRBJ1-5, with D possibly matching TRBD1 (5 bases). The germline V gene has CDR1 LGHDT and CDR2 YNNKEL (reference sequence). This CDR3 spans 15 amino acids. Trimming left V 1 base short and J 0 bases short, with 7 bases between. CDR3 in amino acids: CASSQGGGSNQPQHF. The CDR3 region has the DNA TGTGCCAGCAGCCAAGGGGGGGGTAGCAATCAGCCCCAGCATTTT.

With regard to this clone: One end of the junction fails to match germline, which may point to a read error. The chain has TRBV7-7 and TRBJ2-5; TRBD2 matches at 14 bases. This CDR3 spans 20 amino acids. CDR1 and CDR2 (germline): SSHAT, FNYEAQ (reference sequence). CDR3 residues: CASSPHRGGLAGALQETQYF. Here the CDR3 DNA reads TGTGCTAGCAGCCCACACCGGGGGGGACTAGCGGGGGCCCTACAAGAGACCCAGTACTTC. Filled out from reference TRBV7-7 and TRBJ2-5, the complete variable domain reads GAGVSQSPRYKVTKRGQDVTLRCDPISSHATLYWYQQALGQGPEFLTYFNYEAQPDKSGLPSDRFSAERPEGSISTLTIQRTEQRDSAMYRCASSPHRGGLAGALQETQYFGPGTRLLVL.

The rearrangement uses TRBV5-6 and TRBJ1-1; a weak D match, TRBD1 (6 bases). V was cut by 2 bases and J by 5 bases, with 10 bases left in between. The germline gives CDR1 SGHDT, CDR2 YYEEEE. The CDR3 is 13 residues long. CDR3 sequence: CASSFGGATEAFF. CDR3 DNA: TGTGCCAGCAGCTTTGGGGGGGCTACTGAAGCTTTCTTT. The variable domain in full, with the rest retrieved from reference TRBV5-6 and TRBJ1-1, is DAGVTQSPTHLIKTRGQQVTLRCSPKSGHDTVSWYQQALGQGPQFIFQYYEEEERQRGNFPDRFSGHQFPNYSSELNVNALLLGDSALYLCASSFGGATEAFFGQGTRLTVV.

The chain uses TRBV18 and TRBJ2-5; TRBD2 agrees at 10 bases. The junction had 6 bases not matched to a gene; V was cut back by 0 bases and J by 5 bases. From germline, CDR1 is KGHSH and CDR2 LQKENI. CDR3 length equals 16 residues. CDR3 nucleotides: TGTGCCAGCTCACCACCAGCGGGGGGGCCGCATGAGACCCAGTACTTC. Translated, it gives CASSPPAGGPHETQYF.

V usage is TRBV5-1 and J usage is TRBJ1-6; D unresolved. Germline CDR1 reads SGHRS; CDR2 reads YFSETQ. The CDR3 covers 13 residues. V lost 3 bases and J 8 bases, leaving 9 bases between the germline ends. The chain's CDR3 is CASSYSAYSPLHF. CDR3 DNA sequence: TGCGCCAGCAGCTACTCGGCCTATTCACCCCTCCACTTT.

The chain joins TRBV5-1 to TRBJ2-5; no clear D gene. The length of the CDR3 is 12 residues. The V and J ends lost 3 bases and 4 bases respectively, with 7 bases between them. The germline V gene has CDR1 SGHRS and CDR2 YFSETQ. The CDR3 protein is CASSSSLETQYF. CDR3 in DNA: TGCGCCAGCAGCTCAAGCCTAGAGACCCAGTACTTC.

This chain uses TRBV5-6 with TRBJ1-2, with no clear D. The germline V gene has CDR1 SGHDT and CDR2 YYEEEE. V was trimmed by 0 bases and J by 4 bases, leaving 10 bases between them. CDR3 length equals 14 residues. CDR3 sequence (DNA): TGTGCCAGCAGCTTGGAACCAAAGGGCTATGGCTACACCTTC. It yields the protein CASSLEPKGYGYTF. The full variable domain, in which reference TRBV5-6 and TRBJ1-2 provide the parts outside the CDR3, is DAGVTQSPTHLIKTRGQQVTLRCSPKSGHDTVSWYQQALGQGPQFIFQYYEEEERQRGNFPDRFSGHQFPNYSSELNVNALLLGDSALYLCASSLEPKGYGYTFGSGTRLTVV.

The CDR3 DNA is TGTGCCAGCAGCTCGAGTGGGGGCGCTAACTATGGCTACACCTTC. This gives the protein CASSSSGGANYGYTF. The chain links TRBV9 to TRBJ1-2, with D possibly TRBD1 on 6 matching bases. Germline loops: CDR1 SGDLS, CDR2 YYNGEE. This CDR3 comprises 15 residues. V lost 4 bases, J lost 0 bases, and 13 bases lay in between.

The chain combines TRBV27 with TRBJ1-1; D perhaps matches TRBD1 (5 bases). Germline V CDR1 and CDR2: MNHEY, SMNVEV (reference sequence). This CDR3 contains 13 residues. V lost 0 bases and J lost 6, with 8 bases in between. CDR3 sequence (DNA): TGTGCCAGCAGTTTATCATCAGGGCCTGAAGCTTTCTTT. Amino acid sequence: CASSLSSGPEAFF.

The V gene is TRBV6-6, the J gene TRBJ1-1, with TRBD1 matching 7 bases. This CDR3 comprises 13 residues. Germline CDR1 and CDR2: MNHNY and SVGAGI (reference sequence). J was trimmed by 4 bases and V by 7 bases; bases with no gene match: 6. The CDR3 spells CASTATGTTEAFF. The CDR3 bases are TGTGCCAGCACCGCGACAGGGACCACTGAAGCTTTCTTT.